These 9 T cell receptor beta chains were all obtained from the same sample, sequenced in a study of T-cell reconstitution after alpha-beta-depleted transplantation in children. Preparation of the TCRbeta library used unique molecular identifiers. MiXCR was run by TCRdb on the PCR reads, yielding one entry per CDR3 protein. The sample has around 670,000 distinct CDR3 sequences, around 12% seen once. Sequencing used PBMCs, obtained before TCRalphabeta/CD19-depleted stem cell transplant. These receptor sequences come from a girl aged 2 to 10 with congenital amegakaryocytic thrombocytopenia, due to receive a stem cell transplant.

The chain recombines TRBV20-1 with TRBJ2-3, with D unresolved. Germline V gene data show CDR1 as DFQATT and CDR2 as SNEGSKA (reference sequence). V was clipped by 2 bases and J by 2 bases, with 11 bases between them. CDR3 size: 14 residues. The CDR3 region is CSARRVLPTDTQYF. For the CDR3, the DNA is TGCAGTGCTAGACGGGTGCTCCCCACAGATACGCAGTATTTT.

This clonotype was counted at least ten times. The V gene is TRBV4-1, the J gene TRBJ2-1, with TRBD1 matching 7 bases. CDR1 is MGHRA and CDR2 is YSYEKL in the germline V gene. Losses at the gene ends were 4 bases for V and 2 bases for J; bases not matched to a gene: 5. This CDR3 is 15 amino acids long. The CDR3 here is CASSLGTAPYNEQFF. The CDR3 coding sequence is TGCGCCAGCAGCCTTGGGACAGCCCCCTACAATGAGCAGTTCTTC.

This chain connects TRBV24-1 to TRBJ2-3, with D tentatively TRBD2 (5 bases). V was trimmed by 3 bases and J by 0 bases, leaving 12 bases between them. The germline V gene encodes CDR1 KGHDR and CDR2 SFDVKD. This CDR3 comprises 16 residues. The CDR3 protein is CATSDMRASSTDTQYF. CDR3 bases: TGTGCCACCAGTGATATGAGGGCTTCTAGCACAGATACGCAGTATTTT.

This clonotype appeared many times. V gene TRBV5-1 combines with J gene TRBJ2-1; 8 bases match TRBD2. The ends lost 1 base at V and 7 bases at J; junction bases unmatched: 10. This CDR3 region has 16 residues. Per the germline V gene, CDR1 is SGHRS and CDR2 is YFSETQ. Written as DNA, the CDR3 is TGCGCCAGCAGCTTGAACAACGGACTAGCAGGAAATGAGCAGTTCTTC. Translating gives CASSLNNGLAGNEQFF.

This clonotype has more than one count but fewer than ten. The CDR3 protein is CASSIAGGLFRNEQFF. The CDR3 coding sequence is TGTGCCAGCAGTATAGCGGGAGGCCTCTTTAGGAATGAGCAGTTCTTC. This chain joins TRBV27 and TRBJ2-1; 10 bases match TRBD2. V lost 5 bases to trimming and J lost 7 bases; unmatched junction nucleotides: 11. This CDR3 has 16 residues. The germline V gene has CDR1 MNHEY and CDR2 SMNVEV (reference sequence).

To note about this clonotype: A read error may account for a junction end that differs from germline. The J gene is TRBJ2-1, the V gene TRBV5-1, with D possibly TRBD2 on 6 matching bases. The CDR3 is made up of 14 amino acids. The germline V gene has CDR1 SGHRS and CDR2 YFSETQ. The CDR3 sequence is CACSPSTGLDEQFF. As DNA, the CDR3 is TGCGCCTGCAGCCCGAGCACGGGACTCGATGAGCAGTTCTTC.

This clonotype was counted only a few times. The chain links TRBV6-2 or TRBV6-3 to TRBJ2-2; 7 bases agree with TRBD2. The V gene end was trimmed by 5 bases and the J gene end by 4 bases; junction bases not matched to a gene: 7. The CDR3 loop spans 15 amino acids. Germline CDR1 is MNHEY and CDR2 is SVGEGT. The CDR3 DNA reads TGTGCCAGCAGTCCCGGGACTACTGGCACCGGGGAGCTGTTTTTT. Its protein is CASSPGTTGTGELFF.

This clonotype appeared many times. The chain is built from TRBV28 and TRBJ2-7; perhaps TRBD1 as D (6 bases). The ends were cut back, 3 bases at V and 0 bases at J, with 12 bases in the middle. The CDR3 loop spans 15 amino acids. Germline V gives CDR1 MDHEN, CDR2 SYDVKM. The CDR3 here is CASSFWSGVSYEQYF. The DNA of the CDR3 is TGTGCCAGCAGTTTCTGGTCAGGGGTCTCCTACGAGCAGTACTTC.

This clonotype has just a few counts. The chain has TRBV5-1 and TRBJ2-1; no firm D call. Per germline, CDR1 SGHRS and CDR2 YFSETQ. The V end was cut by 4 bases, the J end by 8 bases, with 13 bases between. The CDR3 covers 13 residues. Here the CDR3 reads CASSPILGDEQFF. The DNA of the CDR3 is TGCGCCAGCAGCCCCATCTTGGGCGATGAGCAGTTCTTC.